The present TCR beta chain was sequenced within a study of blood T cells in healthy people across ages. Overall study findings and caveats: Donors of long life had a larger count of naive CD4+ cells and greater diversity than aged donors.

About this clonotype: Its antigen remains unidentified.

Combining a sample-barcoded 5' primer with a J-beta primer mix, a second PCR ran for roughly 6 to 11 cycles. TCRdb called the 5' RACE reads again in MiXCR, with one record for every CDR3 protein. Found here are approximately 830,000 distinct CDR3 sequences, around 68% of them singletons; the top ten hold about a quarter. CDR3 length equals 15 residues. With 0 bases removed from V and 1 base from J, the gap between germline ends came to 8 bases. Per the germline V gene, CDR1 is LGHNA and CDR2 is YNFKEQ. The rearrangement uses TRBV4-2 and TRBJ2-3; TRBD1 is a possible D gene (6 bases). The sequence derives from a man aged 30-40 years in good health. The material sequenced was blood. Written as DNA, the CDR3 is TGTGCCAGCAGCCAAGAGGGGGCAGGCACAGATACGCAGTATTTT. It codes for CASSQEGAGTDTQYF.